This TCR beta chain came from a study of cytomegalovirus exposure and HLA in healthy donors. Germline V gene lookup returns CDR1 MDHEN and CDR2 SYDVKM. V was pared by 7 bases and J by 8 bases, with 24 bases between. This CDR3 has 16 amino acids. A remark on this clone: What it binds is not known.

Whole-study findings and limits: For TCR beta chains, V- and J-gene trimming was later linked to a missense DCLRE1C variant.

Primers for the PCR totalled 60 Vbeta and 13 Jbeta. The data were produced by immunoSEQ multiplex PCR, yet TCRdb's version contains in-frame clones alone and is incomplete. The table shows fewer than 200,000 clones, with 71% occurring only once. The TCR comes from a girl under 18 in good health and CMV-seronegative. The rearrangement uses TRBV28 and TRBJ2-4, with D perhaps TRBD2 (6 bases). The sequenced sample consisted of PBMCs. CDR3: CASTLAGGATGYIQYF. Here the CDR3 DNA reads TGTGCCAGCACCCTGGCTGGCGGGGCCACGGGATACATTCAGTACTTC.